A selection of T cell receptor beta chains follows, all from one sample in a study of OX40 agonist ivuxolimab in advanced cancers. Profiled with immunoSEQ multiplex PCR; TCRdb holds only in-frame clones, not every one. The sample includes approximately 90,000 clones, around nine tenths seen only once; the top ten take approximately 1.5%. The sample here was CD4+ or CD8+ T cells sorted from blood, taken in a trial of the OX40 agonist ivuxolimab. The receptors shown here come from an adult with an advanced solid tumor such as melanoma, head and neck, liver or kidney cancer. The CDR3 runs from the conserved cysteine through the conserved F or W. Each record gives: clone size, D gene, V gene, J gene, CDR3 protein, CDR3 DNA. The D gene is left open where the match is weak. Not every row has a clone size; where given, it reads once, few, many or a size class.

clone size: -; D gene: TRBD1; V gene: TRBV6-1; J gene: TRBJ1-5; CDR3 protein: CASSEVTGVGQPQHF; CDR3 DNA: TGTGCCAGCAGTGAAGTTACAGGGGTCGGTCAGCCCCAGCATTTT
clone size: -; D gene: TRBD2; V gene: TRBV25-1; J gene: TRBJ2-1; CDR3 protein: CASSGGTSGFYNEQFF; CDR3 DNA: TGTGCCAGCAGTGGGGGGACTAGCGGTTTCTACAATGAGCAGTTCTTC
clone size: once; D gene: -; V gene: TRBV6-6; J gene: TRBJ2-7; CDR3 protein: CASTEPAGAYEQYF; CDR3 DNA: TGTGCCAGCACCGAGCCAGCCGGGGCCTACGAGCAGTACTTC
clone size: -; D gene: -; V gene: TRBV19; J gene: TRBJ1-5; CDR3 protein: CASSPIGHGSEWPQHF; CDR3 DNA: TGTGCCAGTAGTCCGATCGGACACGGTTCAGAGTGGCCCCAGCATTTT
clone size: -; D gene: -; V gene: TRBV20-1; J gene: TRBJ1-5; CDR3 protein: CSAKGQPQHF; CDR3 DNA: TGCAGTGCTAAAGGTCAGCCCCAGCATTTT
clone size: -; D gene: -; V gene: TRBV10-3; J gene: TRBJ1-1; CDR3 protein: CAISESRGSTEAFF; CDR3 DNA: TGTGCCATCAGTGAGTCAAGGGGTTCGACTGAAGCTTTCTTT
clone size: -; D gene: -; V gene: TRBV6-5; J gene: TRBJ1-2; CDR3 protein: CASSYGDGNYGYTF; CDR3 DNA: TGTGCCAGCAGTTACGGGGACGGGAACTATGGCTACACCTTC
clone size: -; D gene: TRBD2; V gene: TRBV27; J gene: TRBJ2-3; CDR3 protein: CASSYRGVGDTQYF; CDR3 DNA: TGTGCCAGCAGTTACCGGGGGGTAGGGGATACGCAGTATTTT
clone size: -; D gene: -; V gene: TRBV10-1; J gene: TRBJ1-4; CDR3 protein: CASSTDRANEKLFF; CDR3 DNA: TGCGCCAGCAGTACGGACAGAGCTAATGAAAAACTGTTTTTT
clone size: -; D gene: TRBD1; V gene: TRBV5-3; J gene: TRBJ2-7; CDR3 protein: CARSLPRTGPTIGQYF; CDR3 DNA: TGTGCCAGAAGCTTACCTCGGACAGGGCCGACAATTGGGCAGTACTTC
clone size: -; D gene: TRBD1; V gene: TRBV28; J gene: TRBJ2-4; CDR3 protein: CASRPRGGRGDIQYF; CDR3 DNA: TGTGCCAGCAGGCCAAGAGGGGGCCGAGGGGACATTCAGTACTTC
clone size: -; D gene: -; V gene: TRBV27; J gene: TRBJ2-5; CDR3 protein: CASSLSAGFQETQYF; CDR3 DNA: TGTGCCAGCAGTTTATCAGCAGGTTTTCAAGAGACCCAGTACTTC
clone size: -; D gene: -; V gene: TRBV7-9; J gene: TRBJ2-7; CDR3 protein: CASSSSTGGEQYF; CDR3 DNA: TGTGCCAGCAGCTCCTCAACCGGGGGCGAGCAGTACTTC
clone size: -; D gene: TRBD2; V gene: TRBV18; J gene: TRBJ2-1; CDR3 protein: CASSDRGSRGEQFF; CDR3 DNA: TGTGCCAGCTCAGACCGCGGGAGTAGAGGTGAGCAGTTCTTC
clone size: -; D gene: -; V gene: TRBV27; J gene: TRBJ2-2; CDR3 protein: CASSITQATNTGELFF; CDR3 DNA: TGTGCCAGCAGTATTACCCAGGCAACGAACACCGGGGAGCTGTTTTTT
clone size: -; D gene: -; V gene: TRBV2; J gene: TRBJ1-4; CDR3 protein: CASSLRTVATNEKLFF; CDR3 DNA: TGTGCCAGCAGTTTGCGGACGGTAGCAACTAATGAAAAACTGTTTTTT